These 18 T cell receptor beta chains were sequenced from one sample in a study of early T cells in non-severe SARS-CoV-2 infection. One entry per CDR3 protein results from TCRdb running MiXCR on the 5' RACE reads. The sample contains over 30,000 distinct CDR3 sequences, around 4% of which appear only once. Source material: whole blood. These receptors all stem from an adult who was a healthcare worker with PCR-confirmed SARS-CoV-2 infection or an uninfected control (not recorded which).

The J gene is TRBJ1-4, the V gene TRBV6-1; 7 positions match TRBD1. The germline V gene has CDR1 MNHNS and CDR2 SASEGT. J gave up 8 bases and V 4 bases, and 10 bases lay outside the gene matches. The CDR3 length is 15 residues. For the CDR3, the DNA is TGTGCCAGCAGTGGAAGACAGGGAACGGAGGAAAAACTGTTTTTT. Amino acid sequence: CASSGRQGTEEKLFF.

This clonotype was counted many times. This rearrangement joins TRBV12-3 or TRBV12-4 to TRBJ2-5, with 12 nucleotides matching TRBD2. The CDR3 contains 16 residues. V gave up 2 bases and J gave up 1 base; unmatched junction bases: 2. The CDR3 sequence is CASSLRLAGVQETQYF. In DNA, the CDR3 is TGTGCCAGCAGTTTAAGACTAGCGGGAGTCCAAGAGACCCAGTACTTC.

This clonotype was seen many times. This chain uses TRBV19 with TRBJ1-2; D not certain. This CDR3 region has 12 residues. Looked up from germline, CDR1 is LNHDA and CDR2 is SQIVND (reference sequence). The V end was cut by 4 bases, the J end by 4 bases, with 7 bases between. CDR3 loop: CASSTLAYGYTF. CDR3 nucleotides: TGTGCCAGTAGTACCCTGGCCTATGGCTACACCTTC.

This clonotype was seen ten or more times. The V and J genes are TRBV20-1 and TRBJ2-3; D is tentatively TRBD1 or TRBD2 (5 bases each). Germline CDR1 reads DFQATT; CDR2 reads SNEGSKA (reference sequence). CDR3 length equals 14 residues. DNA for the CDR3: TGCAGCGCGCTAGAGGGGATTACCTGGGATACGCAGTATTTT. Protein product: CSALEGITWDTQYF.

This clonotype was observed many times. This chain links TRBV12-5 with TRBJ2-1; D unclear. The CDR3 is 15 residues long. From germline, CDR1 is LGHNT and CDR2 FRNRAP. V gave up 5 bases and J gave up 8 bases, with 19 bases separating them. The CDR3 DNA sequence: TGTGCTAGTGGTCTCTCCGGGTCCTTCTTAGATGAGCAGTTCTTC. Amino acids: CASGLSGSFLDEQFF.

This clonotype came up many times. The chain links TRBV7-6 to TRBJ1-4; 7 positions match TRBD1. The CDR3 length is 15 residues. Germline assignment: CDR1 SGHVS and CDR2 FNYEAQ. V was clipped by 5 bases and J by 10 bases; unmatched bases: 13. The DNA for the CDR3 is TGTGCCAGCAGCAGCCGGGACAGTAAGGGTGGAAAACTGTTTTTT. This codes for CASSSRDSKGGKLFF.

The CDR3 spells CASSSAGTGGQRTEAFF. The CDR3 nucleotides are TGTGCCAGCAGCTCTGCGGGGACAGGGGGGCAGAGGACTGAAGCTTTCTTT. The chain links TRBV21-1 to TRBJ1-1; the DNA was not used to check the table's D call, TRBD1. TRBV21-1 is tagged as a pseudogene. CDR3 length equals 17 residues.

This clonotype has ten or more counts. This rearrangement joins TRBV6-5 to TRBJ1-3; D is possibly TRBD1 (5 bases). This CDR3 comprises 17 residues. Germline V gene sequence: CDR1 MNHEY, CDR2 SVGAGI. The V and J ends lost 2 bases and 0 bases respectively, with 14 bases between them. CDR3 in amino acids: CASSYTDKPSSGNTIYF. DNA for the CDR3: TGTGCCAGCAGTTACACGGACAAACCAAGCTCTGGAAACACCATATATTTT.

This clonotype appeared a few times. V is TRBV11-3 and J is TRBJ2-3; D remains unclear. Trimming pared 0 bases from V and 5 bases from J, leaving 3 bases between. The germline gives CDR1 SGHNT, CDR2 YENEEA. This CDR3 comprises 12 residues. The CDR3 nucleotides are TGTGCCAGCAGCTTAGAAGGAGATACGCAGTATTTT. Residues: CASSLEGDTQYF.

This clonotype has a count of ten or more. The rearrangement joins TRBV5-1 to TRBJ1-2, with 7 bases lining up with TRBD1. Looked up from germline, CDR1 is SGHRS and CDR2 is YFSETQ. Trimming cost V 1 base and J 5 bases; bases outside gene matches: 5. The CDR3 has 14 amino acids. The CDR3 bases are TGCGCCAGCAGCTTGTCAGGGGGAGATTATGGCTACACCTTC. Protein product: CASSLSGGDYGYTF.

This clonotype was counted many times. This chain joins TRBV20-1 and TRBJ1-1; 8 bases line up with TRBD1. The junction had 5 bases not matched to a gene; V was cut back by 2 bases and J by 3 bases. The germline V gene has CDR1 DFQATT and CDR2 SNEGSKA (reference sequence). The CDR3 covers 14 residues. The CDR3 nucleotides read TGCAGTGCTAGACAGGGGGCTAGGGACACTGAAGCTTTCTTT. Translation gives CSARQGARDTEAFF.

This clonotype was found many times. The V call is TRBV6-2 or TRBV6-3, the J call TRBJ1-5, with D possibly being TRBD1 (6 bases). V gave up 0 bases and J gave up 8 bases, with 11 bases separating them. The CDR3 has 14 residues. Germline V gene data show CDR1 as MNHEY and CDR2 as SVGEGT. CDR3 nucleotides: TGTGCCAGCAGTTACTCAGGGGGAGCAAAGCCCCAGCATTTT. Protein product: CASSYSGGAKPQHF.

This clonotype was detected many times. The V gene is TRBV12-3 or TRBV12-4, the J gene TRBJ1-2; D is perhaps TRBD1 (6 bases). This CDR3 is built from 13 residues. The ends were cut back, 6 bases at V and 6 bases at J, with 14 bases in the middle. The CDR3 nucleotides read TGTGCCAGCAGCCCCGGACAGCTAGATGGCTACACCTTC. Protein sequence: CASSPGQLDGYTF.

This clonotype has ten or more counts. V gene TRBV20-1 combines with J gene TRBJ2-5, with 7 bases lining up with TRBD1. J was trimmed by 9 bases and V by 3 bases; bases with no gene match: 25. This CDR3 is 18 amino acids long. Germline lookup yields CDR1 DFQATT and CDR2 SNEGSKA (reference sequence). The CDR3 spells CSASKGEGRDSDLRAQYF. CDR3 DNA: TGCAGTGCTAGTAAAGGAGAGGGCCGGGACAGCGACCTCAGGGCCCAGTACTTC.

In this sample, this clonotype turned up many times. This chain joins TRBV5-1 and TRBJ1-2; TRBD1 matches at 7 bases. Germline CDR1 SGHRS, CDR2 YFSETQ. The CDR3 covers 14 residues. The J segment lost 4 bases and the V segment lost 4 bases, leaving 7 bases of the junction unmatched. In DNA form, the CDR3 reads TGCGCCAGCAGCCCTGGGACAGAGGGCTATGGCTACACCTTC. Translated: CASSPGTEGYGYTF.

The rearrangement links TRBV24-1 to TRBJ2-1; TRBD2 matches at 13 bases. This CDR3 is built from 20 residues. The V gene's germline CDR1 is KGHDR and CDR2 SFDVKD. The V gene end was trimmed by 4 bases and the J gene end by 1 base; junction bases not matched to a gene: 12. CDR3 in DNA: TGTGCCACCAGTGAAACTCCGGGACTAGCGGGATACAGATCCTACAATGAGCAGTTCTTC. Its translation: CATSETPGLAGYRSYNEQFF.

The chain links TRBV12-5 to TRBJ2-2, with unresolved D. Deletions cut 7 bases from V and 2 bases from J, with 17 bases between. The CDR3 runs to 16 residues. The V gene's germline CDR1 is LGHNT and CDR2 FRNRAP. The DNA of the CDR3 is TGTGCTAGTGCCGCGGACGGACGATATAACACCGGGGAGCTGTTTTTT. Its protein product is CASAADGRYNTGELFF.

This clonotype was counted ten times or more. V and J are TRBV2 and TRBJ1-3; the D gene is possibly TRBD1 (6 bases). Trimming pared 6 bases from V and 3 bases from J, leaving 9 bases between. CDR3 length equals 13 residues. CDR1 and CDR2 (germline): SNHLY, FYNNEI. Here the CDR3 reads CASRGTLGNTIYF. The DNA for the CDR3 is TGTGCCAGCAGGGGGACACTTGGAAACACCATATATTTT.